A single sample is the source of the 29 T cell receptor beta chains below, sequenced in a study of cytomegalovirus exposure and HLA in healthy donors. Primers for the PCR totalled 60 Vbeta and 13 Jbeta. Assay: immunoSEQ multiplex PCR; the TCRdb copy retains only in-frame clones and omits some. The table records fewer than 100,000 clones, roughly three quarters of them present only once. What was sequenced was PBMCs. The source of these receptors is a woman aged 40 to 55 in good health and CMV-seronegative.

This chain's CDR3 is CASSASGTGRSPLHF. The CDR3 DNA is TGTGCCAGCAGCGCCTCGGGGACAGGACGTTCACCCCTCCACTTT. The chain is built from TRBV9 and TRBJ1-6, with 8 positions matching TRBD1. Trimming took 3 bases from V and 9 from J; bases not matched to a gene: 8. The CDR3 extends over 15 amino acids. CDR1 is SGDLS, CDR2 YYNGEE, per germline. Full variable domain (rest looked up from reference TRBV9 and TRBJ1-6): DSGVTQTPKHLITATGQRVTLRCSPRSGDLSVYWYQQSLDQGLQFLIQYYNGEERAKGNILERFSAQQFPDLHSELNLSSLELGDSALYFCASSASGTGRSPLHFGNGTRLTVT.

Turning to this clone: A junction end diverges from the germline sequence, so it may reflect a read error. V gene TRBV7-7 combines with J gene TRBJ2-5, with 8 bases aligning to TRBD2. Germline V gives CDR1 SSHAT, CDR2 FNYEAQ (reference sequence). The CDR3 runs to 14 residues. The CDR3 region has the DNA TGTGCTAGCAGCTGGAACAGCGGGGGAGAGACCCAGTACTTC. It encodes CASSWNSGGETQYF. Supplemented by reference TRBV7-7 and TRBJ2-5, the full variable domain reads GAGVSQSPRYKVTKRGQDVTLRCDPISSHATLYWYQQALGQGPEFLTYFNYEAQPDKSGLPSDRFSAERPEGSISTLTIQRTEQRDSAMYRCASSWNSGGETQYFGPGTRLLVL.

Remarks on this clone: This CDR3 is also generated by other DNA sequences in the sample. This chain connects TRBV19 to TRBJ2-3, with 12 bases lining up with TRBD2. This CDR3 region has 16 residues. Germline CDR1 and CDR2: LNHDA and SQIVND (reference sequence). Losses at the gene ends were 3 bases for V and 3 bases for J; bases not matched to a gene: 4. The CDR3 region is CASSIGGLAGTDTQYF. In nucleotides, the CDR3 is TGTGCCAGTAGTATTGGGGGACTAGCGGGTACAGATACGCAGTATTTT.

The chain joins TRBV5-4 to TRBJ2-7; D is possibly TRBD2 (5 bases). Trimming removed 3 bases from V and 4 bases from J, with 14 bases in between. Germline values: CDR1 SGHNT, CDR2 YYREEE (reference sequence). This CDR3 region has 14 residues. As DNA, the CDR3 is TGTGCCAGCAGCTCAAGCGGAACCAGTTACGAGCAGTACTTC. Encoded protein: CASSSSGTSYEQYF.

The chain is built from TRBV30 and TRBJ2-3; D gene unclear. Deletions cut 4 bases from V and 0 bases from J, with 8 bases between. Germline V CDR1 and CDR2: GTSNPN, SVGIG (reference sequence). This CDR3 is 13 amino acids long. The CDR3 region is CAWNAESTDTQYF. The CDR3 DNA reads as TGTGCCTGGAACGCGGAAAGCACAGATACGCAGTATTTT.

The table lists this clone with a count of one. The V and J genes are TRBV7-2 and TRBJ2-4, with 8 bases aligning to TRBD1. In germline, CDR1 is SGHTA, CDR2 FQGNSA. CDR3 size: 16 residues. V was clipped by 5 bases and J by 1 base; unmatched bases: 7. The CDR3, as DNA: TGTGCCAGCAGCCCCAGGACAGGGTTGGCCAAAAACATTCAGTACTTC. It translates to CASSPRTGLAKNIQYF.

This chain joins TRBV5-6 and TRBJ1-4; D not resolved. The CDR3 is 14 amino acids. Germline V gives CDR1 SGHDT, CDR2 YYEEEE. V was shortened by 4 bases and J by 3 bases, with 10 bases between the two germline ends. CDR3 DNA sequence: TGTGCCAGCAGCCTAGGGAGGTCTAATGAAAAACTGTTTTTT. This translates into CASSLGRSNEKLFF.

The chain carries TRBV2 and TRBJ1-5, with D perhaps TRBD1 (5 bases). Germline V gene data show CDR1 as SNHLY and CDR2 as FYNNEI. Trimming removed 7 bases from V and 11 bases from J, with 18 bases in between. The CDR3 loop spans 13 amino acids. The CDR3 bases are TGTGCCAGCAACAGTCAGGGTGGGTCGGCCCAGCATTTT. This gives the protein CASNSQGGSAQHF.

This clone showed up just a few times. The chain combines TRBV11-2 with TRBJ1-6, with D perhaps TRBD1 (6 bases). CDR3 length equals 13 residues. The germline V gene encodes CDR1 SGHAT and CDR2 FQNNGV. The V end was cut by 0 bases, the J end by 9 bases, with 6 bases between. CDR3 region: CASSLDRGSPLHF. CDR3 coding DNA: TGTGCCAGCAGCTTAGACAGGGGTTCACCCCTCCACTTT. Full variable domain (rest looked up from reference TRBV11-2 and TRBJ1-6): EAGVAQSPRYKIIEKRQSVAFWCNPISGHATLYWYQQILGQGPKLLIQFQNNGVVDDSQLPKDRFSAERLKGVDSTLKIQPAKLEDSAVYLCASSLDRGSPLHFGNGTRLTVT.

The rearrangement joins TRBV14 to TRBJ1-1; 7 positions match TRBD1. Germline loops: CDR1 SGHDN, CDR2 FVKESK. The CDR3 extends over 13 amino acids. V shed 0 bases and J 11 bases; nucleotides not matched to a gene: 6. The DNA of the CDR3 is TGTGCCAGCAGCCAAGAACAGGGGAGGAGGGCTTTCTTT. As protein: CASSQEQGRRAFF.

This clone was recorded a few times. The rearrangement links TRBV4-1 to TRBJ2-6, with D perhaps matching TRBD2 (6 bases). This CDR3 has 16 amino acids. CDR1 and CDR2 from the germline V gene are MGHRA and YSYEKL. Trimming cost V 0 bases and J 4 bases, with 10 bases left between them. The DNA of the CDR3 is TGCGCCAGCAGCCAAGAGGAGGGAGCCGGGGCCAACGTCCTGACTTTC. Protein sequence: CASSQEEGAGANVLTF.

The chain links TRBV7-9 to TRBJ1-1; TRBD1 aligns across 10 bases. Unmatched junction bases numbered 4, after V lost 5 bases and J lost 4 bases. The CDR3 length is 14 residues. The germline V gene encodes CDR1 SEHNR and CDR2 FQNEAQ (reference sequence). The CDR3 sequence is CASSRQGAATEAFF. CDR3 sequence (DNA): TGTGCCAGCAGCAGACAGGGGGCGGCCACTGAAGCTTTCTTT. The full variable domain, rest sourced from reference TRBV7-9 and TRBJ1-1, is DTGVSQNPRHKITKRGQNVTFRCDPISEHNRLYWYRQTLGQGPEFLTYFQNEAQLEKSRLLSDRFSAERPKGSFSTLEIQRTEQGDSAMYLCASSRQGAATEAFFGQGTRLTVV.

This clone was observed a handful of times. The CDR3 spells CAWSSGDRGYEQYF. In nucleotides, the CDR3 is TGTGCCTGGAGTTCGGGGGACAGGGGCTACGAGCAGTACTTC. The rearrangement links TRBV30 to TRBJ2-7, with 10 bases matching TRBD1. Per the germline V gene, CDR1 is GTSNPN and CDR2 is SVGIG (reference sequence). The CDR3 contains 14 residues. J gave up 3 bases and V 2 bases, and 4 bases lay outside the gene matches.

This rearrangement joins TRBV12-5 to TRBJ2-1; tentative D call: TRBD1 (6 bases). The CDR3 length is 16 residues. The V and J ends lost 1 base and 1 base respectively, with 11 bases between them. Germline V gene data show CDR1 as LGHNT and CDR2 as FRNRAP. The chain's CDR3 is CASGLGRRGSYNEQFF. DNA for the CDR3: TGTGCTAGTGGTTTGGGGCGAAGGGGGTCCTACAATGAGCAGTTCTTC.

This clone was detected only a few times. CDR3 sequence reads: CASSYQTGTNLYEQYF. The CDR3, as DNA: TGTGCCAGCAGTTATCAGACAGGGACGAACCTATACGAGCAGTACTTC. The chain recombines TRBV6-5 with TRBJ2-7; 7 bases line up with TRBD1. From germline, CDR1 is MNHEY and CDR2 SVGAGI. Germline trimming cut 3 bases from V and 4 bases from J; bases unmatched to any gene: 12. The CDR3 is 16 amino acids.

V is TRBV28 and J is TRBJ2-7; TRBD2 matches 13 bases. The J segment lost 5 bases and the V segment lost 6 bases, leaving 7 bases of the junction unmatched. Germline V gene lookup returns CDR1 MDHEN and CDR2 SYDVKM. The CDR3 consists of 15 residues. The CDR3 reads CASRELAGGRDEQYF. The CDR3 nucleotides read TGTGCCAGCAGGGAACTAGCGGGGGGGCGGGACGAGCAGTACTTC.

The chain has TRBV30 and TRBJ2-7, with 7 bases that match TRBD1. The CDR3 loop spans 13 amino acids. Germline-derived CDR1 and CDR2 are GTSNPN and SVGIG (reference sequence). V lost 5 bases to trimming and J lost 6 bases; unmatched junction nucleotides: 10. CDR3 sequence reads: CAWGDSSASEQYF. CDR3 nucleotides: TGTGCCTGGGGGGACAGCTCTGCCTCCGAGCAGTACTTC.

The V call is TRBV4-1, the J call TRBJ1-1, with 9 bases matching TRBD1. The CDR3 totals 17 residues. The V segment lost 2 bases and the J segment 4 bases; nucleotides outside the gene matches: 11. Germline CDR1 and CDR2: MGHRA and YSYEKL. DNA for the CDR3: TGCGCCAGCAGCCAACGGAGGACAGGGGTGGTGAGCACTGAAGCTTTCTTT. Amino acid sequence: CASSQRRTGVVSTEAFF.

The J gene is TRBJ2-2, the V gene TRBV7-3; D possibly corresponds to TRBD1 (6 bases). Germline lookup yields CDR1 SGHTA and CDR2 FQGTGA. This CDR3 is built from 16 residues. Deletions cut 5 bases from V and 0 bases from J, with 13 bases between. CDR3 residues: CASSPGGSTNTGELFF. The CDR3 DNA reads TGTGCCAGCAGCCCTGGGGGCTCTACGAACACCGGGGAGCTGTTTTTT.

The chain uses TRBV5-1 and TRBJ2-7; D call uncertain. There are 12 residues in the CDR3. V lost 5 bases and J lost 0, with 6 bases in between. Germline CDR1 is SGHRS and CDR2 is YFSETQ. The DNA for the CDR3 is TGCGCCAGCAGACCAGACTCCTACGAGCAGTACTTC. It yields the protein CASRPDSYEQYF.

The chain combines TRBV6-5 with TRBJ1-1, with TRBD1 as a possible D gene (6 bases). CDR1 and CDR2 (germline): MNHEY, SVGAGI. There are 16 residues in the CDR3. V was cut by 6 bases and J by 0 bases, with 17 bases left in between. The CDR3 sequence is CASRYDRLEVNTEAFF. The CDR3 coding sequence is TGTGCCAGCAGATACGACAGGCTGGAGGTGAACACTGAAGCTTTCTTT.

The V call is TRBV11-1, the J call TRBJ1-4; a weak D match, TRBD1 (6 bases). CDR1 and CDR2 from the germline V gene are SGHAT and FQDESV (reference sequence). The CDR3 length is 15 residues. V lost 6 bases and J 2 bases, leaving 13 bases between the germline ends. CDR3 bases: TGTGCCAGCAGGTCCAGGGGTTCGACTAATGAAAAACTGTTTTTT. This codes for CASRSRGSTNEKLFF.

CDR3 nucleotide sequence: TGTGCCATCAGTGAACGGCCAGGGGGTAGTGGCTACACCTTC. It is translated as CAISERPGGSGYTF. V and J are TRBV10-3 and TRBJ1-2, with 7 bases lining up with TRBD1. The CDR3 is 14 residues long. J lost 7 bases, V lost 3 bases, and 8 bases had no gene match. CDR1 and CDR2 from the germline V gene are ENHRY and SYGVKD.

This chain connects TRBV2 to TRBJ2-2, with 8 bases lining up with TRBD1. The germline V gene has CDR1 SNHLY and CDR2 FYNNEI. V lost 7 bases and J lost 6; bases outside the gene matches: 13. CDR3 length: 16 amino acids. The CDR3 region has the DNA TGTGCCAGCAAAAGGGGTGGCAGGGGGCTTGCCGGGGAGCTGTTTTTT. This gives the protein CASKRGGRGLAGELFF.

The J gene is TRBJ1-2, the V gene TRBV29-1; D is unclear. The CDR3 extends over 15 amino acids. Trimming shortened V by 2 bases and J by 4 bases, and 17 bases separated the two germline ends. Germline V gene lookup returns CDR1 SQVTM and CDR2 ANQGSEA. The CDR3 bases are TGCAGCGTTGAACCGCCGGGCCCGCGGGGCTATGGCTACACCTTC. Protein product: CSVEPPGPRGYGYTF.

The rearrangement uses TRBV5-1 and TRBJ1-2; D unclear. The germline gives CDR1 SGHRS, CDR2 YFSETQ. The CDR3 is made up of 15 amino acids. V lost 0 bases, J lost 6 bases, and 15 bases lay in between. The CDR3 sequence is CASSLVEGGWNGYTF. The CDR3 DNA follows: TGCGCCAGCAGCTTGGTTGAGGGAGGGTGGAATGGCTACACCTTC.

The count of this clone is one. The V call is TRBV30, the J call TRBJ1-6; 7 bases are shared with TRBD1. Germline V gene sequence: CDR1 GTSNPN, CDR2 SVGIG (reference sequence). Trimming cost V 2 bases and J 8 bases; bases outside gene matches: 15. The CDR3 has 17 residues. The CDR3 is CAWSQRGGVLSYSPLHF. CDR3 coding DNA: TGTGCCTGGAGTCAACGAGGGGGCGTTCTTAGTTATTCACCCCTCCACTTT.

The CDR3 coding sequence is TGCGCCAGCAGCCTCATCTTGGGCTCAGGGTCTCAGCCCCAGCATTTT. This codes for CASSLILGSGSQPQHF. This chain connects TRBV4-1 to TRBJ1-5; maybe TRBD1 (5 bases). V lost 4 bases, J lost 6 bases, and 19 bases lay in between. Per the germline V gene, CDR1 is MGHRA and CDR2 is YSYEKL. The CDR3 has 16 residues.

This rearrangement joins TRBV5-1 to TRBJ1-1; 8 bases fit TRBD1. Germline values: CDR1 SGHRS, CDR2 YFSETQ. The CDR3 consists of 15 residues. After removal of 3 bases from V and 6 bases from J, the junction contained 10 bases not matched to a gene. The CDR3 nucleotides read TGCGCCAGCAGCTCATCAGGGGGCATGGGGCCTGAAGCTTTCTTT. Translation: CASSSSGGMGPEAFF.